This T cell receptor (beta chain) is drawn from a study of blood T cell repertoires in COVID-19. The V end lost 4 bases, the J end lost 8 bases, and 14 bases lay between the germline ends. CDR1 is LGHDT and CDR2 is YNNKEL in the germline V gene (reference sequence). The CDR3 is made up of 13 amino acids. This clone was detected only a few times. Only in-frame clones appear in the TCRdb table, and some are missing; sequencing was by immunoSEQ multiplex PCR. The sample shows approximately 130,000 clones, roughly 72% of them seen only once. The chain combines TRBV3-1 (or the pseudogene TRBV3-2) with TRBJ1-1, with D maybe TRBD1 (6 bases). The TCR originated in a human donor in a cohort sampled during active COVID-19. Material: peripheral blood. The CDR3 bases are TGTGCCAGCAGCCGCCTAGGACAGATCGAAGCTTTCTTT. Encoded protein: CASSRLGQIEAFF.